Given below is one TCR beta chain in context. The TCR beta repertoire was assessed by survey-level immunoSEQ sequencing. TCRdb's copy holds only in-frame clones and misses some; the assay was immunoSEQ multiplex PCR. The sample yields approximately 70,000 clones, about 93% seen once. V shed 0 bases and J 0 bases; nucleotides not matched to a gene: 11. Germline V gives CDR1 SGHDT, CDR2 YYEEEE. The CDR3 totals 18 residues. Sequencing was carried out using PBMCs. The source is a middle-aged man with rheumatoid arthritis. The genes are TRBV5-6 and TRBJ2-7, with 8 bases identical to TRBD2. DNA of the CDR3: TGTGCCAGCAGCTTGGATGTGCGGGAGGCCAAATACTCCTACGAGCAGTACTTC. Protein product: CASSLDVREAKYSYEQYF.